This T cell receptor beta chain comes out of a study of cytomegalovirus exposure and HLA in healthy donors. Study-wide points: Differences between HLA loci emerged in a later analysis of TCR association rates, with DRB1 most and HLA-C fewest. Analysis was carried out at a later point, and it linked a missense DCLRE1C variant to TCR beta V- and J-gene trimming.

The CDR3 loop spans 17 amino acids. The V and J ends lost 0 bases and 3 bases, in that order; junction bases with no gene match: 6. From germline, CDR1 is SGDLS and CDR2 YYNGEE. This clone was found once. Its specificity is unknown. With 60 Vbeta and 13 Jbeta primers, the PCR was carried out. Sequencing used immunoSEQ multiplex PCR; TCRdb keeps in-frame clones, though not all of them. The sample includes about 160,000 clones, 70% to 80% of them seen just once. This sequence joins TRBV9 and TRBJ2-5, with 12 nucleotides matching TRBD1. Material for sequencing was PBMCs. The sequence was collected from a woman in her thirties or forties in good health and CMV-seronegative. The CDR3, as DNA: TGTGCCAGCAGCGTAGGCGGGACAGGGGGCGCCGAAGAGACCCAGTACTTC. Translated: CASSVGGTGGAEETQYF.